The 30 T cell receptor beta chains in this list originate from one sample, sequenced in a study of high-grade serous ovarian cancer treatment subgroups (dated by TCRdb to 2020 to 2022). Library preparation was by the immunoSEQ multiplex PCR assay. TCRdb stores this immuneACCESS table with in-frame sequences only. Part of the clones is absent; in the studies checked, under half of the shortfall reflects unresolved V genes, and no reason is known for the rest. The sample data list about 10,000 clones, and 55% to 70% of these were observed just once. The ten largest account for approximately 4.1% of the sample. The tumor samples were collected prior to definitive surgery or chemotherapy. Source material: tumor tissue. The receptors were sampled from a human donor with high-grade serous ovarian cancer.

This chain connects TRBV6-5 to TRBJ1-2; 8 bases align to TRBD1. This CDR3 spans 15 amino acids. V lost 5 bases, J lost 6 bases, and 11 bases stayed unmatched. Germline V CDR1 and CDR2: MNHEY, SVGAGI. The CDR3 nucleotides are TGTGCCAGCAGTAATACTGGGACAGGAGGAGATGGCTACACCTTC. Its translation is CASSNTGTGGDGYTF.

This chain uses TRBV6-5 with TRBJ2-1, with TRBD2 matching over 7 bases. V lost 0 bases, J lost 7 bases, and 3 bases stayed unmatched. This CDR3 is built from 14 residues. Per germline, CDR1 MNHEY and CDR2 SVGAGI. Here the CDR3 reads CASSYSAGGNEQFF. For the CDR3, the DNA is TGTGCCAGCAGTTACTCGGCCGGGGGGAATGAGCAGTTCTTC.

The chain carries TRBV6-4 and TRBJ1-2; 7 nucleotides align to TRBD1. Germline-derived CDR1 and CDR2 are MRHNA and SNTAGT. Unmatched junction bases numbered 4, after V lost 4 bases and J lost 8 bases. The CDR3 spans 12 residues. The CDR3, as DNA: TGTGCCAGCAGTGGACAGGGCGGGGGCTACACCTTC. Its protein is CASSGQGGGYTF.

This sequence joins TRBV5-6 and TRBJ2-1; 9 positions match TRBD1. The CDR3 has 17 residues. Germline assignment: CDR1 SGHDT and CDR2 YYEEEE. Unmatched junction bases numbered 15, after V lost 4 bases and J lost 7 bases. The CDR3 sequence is CASSRPGTGRLGNEQFF. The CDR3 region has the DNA TGTGCCAGCAGCCGACCCGGGACAGGGAGGTTGGGGAATGAGCAGTTCTTC.

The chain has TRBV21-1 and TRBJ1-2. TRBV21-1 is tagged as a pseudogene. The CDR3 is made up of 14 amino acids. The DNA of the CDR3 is TGTGCCAGCACCTCCGGGGGCAGGTTCGACGGCTACACCTTC. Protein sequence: CASTSGGRFDGYTF.

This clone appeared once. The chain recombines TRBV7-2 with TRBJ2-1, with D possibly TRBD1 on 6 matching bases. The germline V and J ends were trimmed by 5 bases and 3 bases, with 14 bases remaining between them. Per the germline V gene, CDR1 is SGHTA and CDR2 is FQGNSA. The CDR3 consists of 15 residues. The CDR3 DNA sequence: TGTGCCAGCAGCCTCCGCCGGACAGTCTACAATGAGCAGTTCTTC. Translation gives CASSLRRTVYNEQFF.

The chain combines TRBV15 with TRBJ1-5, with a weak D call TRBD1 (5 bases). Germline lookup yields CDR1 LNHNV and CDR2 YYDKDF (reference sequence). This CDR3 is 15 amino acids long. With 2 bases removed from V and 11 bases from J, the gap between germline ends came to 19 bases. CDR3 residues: CATSRLGSPWGTQHF. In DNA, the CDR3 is TGTGCCACCAGCAGACTCGGCAGCCCGTGGGGGACCCAGCATTTT.

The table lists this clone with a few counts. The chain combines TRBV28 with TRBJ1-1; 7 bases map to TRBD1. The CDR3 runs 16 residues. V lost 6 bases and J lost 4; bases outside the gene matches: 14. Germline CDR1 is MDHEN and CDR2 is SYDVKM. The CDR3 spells CASRRDSRSRRTEAFF. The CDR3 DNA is TGTGCCAGCAGGCGGGACAGTCGCTCCCGTCGCACTGAAGCTTTCTTT.

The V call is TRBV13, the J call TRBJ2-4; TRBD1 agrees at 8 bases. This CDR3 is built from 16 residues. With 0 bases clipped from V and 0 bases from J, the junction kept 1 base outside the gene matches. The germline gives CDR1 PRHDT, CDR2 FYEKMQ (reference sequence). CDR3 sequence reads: CASSLGDRVAKNIQYF. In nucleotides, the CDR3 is TGTGCCAGCAGCTTAGGGGACAGGGTAGCCAAAAACATTCAGTACTTC.

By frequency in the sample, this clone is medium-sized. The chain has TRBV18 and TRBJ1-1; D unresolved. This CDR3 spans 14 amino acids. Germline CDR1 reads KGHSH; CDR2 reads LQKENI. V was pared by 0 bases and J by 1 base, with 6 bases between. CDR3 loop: CASSPPEWNTEAFF. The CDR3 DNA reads TGTGCCAGCTCACCACCGGAATGGAACACTGAAGCTTTCTTT.

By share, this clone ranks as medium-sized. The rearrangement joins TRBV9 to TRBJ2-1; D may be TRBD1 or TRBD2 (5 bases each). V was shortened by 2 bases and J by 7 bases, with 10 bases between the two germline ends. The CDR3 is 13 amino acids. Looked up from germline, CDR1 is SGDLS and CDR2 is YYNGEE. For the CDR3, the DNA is TGTGCCAGCAGCGTTGGGACGCTTAATGAGCAGTTCTTC. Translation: CASSVGTLNEQFF.

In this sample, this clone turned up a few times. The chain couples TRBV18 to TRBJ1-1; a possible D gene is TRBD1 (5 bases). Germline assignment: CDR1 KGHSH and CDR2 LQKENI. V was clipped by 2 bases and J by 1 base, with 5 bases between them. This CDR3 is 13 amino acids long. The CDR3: CASSPGQNTEAFF. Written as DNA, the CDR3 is TGTGCCAGCTCACCAGGACAGAACACTGAAGCTTTCTTT. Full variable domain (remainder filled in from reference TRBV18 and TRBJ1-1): NAGVMQNPRHLVRRRGQEARLRCSPMKGHSHVYWYRQLPEEGLKFMVYLQKENIIDESGMPKERFSAEFPKEGPSILRIQQVVRGDSAAYFCASSPGQNTEAFFGQGTRLTVV.

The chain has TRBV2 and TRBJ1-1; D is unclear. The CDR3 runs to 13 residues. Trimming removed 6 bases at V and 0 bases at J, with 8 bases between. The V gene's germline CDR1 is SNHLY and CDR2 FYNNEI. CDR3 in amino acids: CASRAMMNTEAFF. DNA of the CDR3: TGTGCCAGCAGGGCTATGATGAACACTGAAGCTTTCTTT.

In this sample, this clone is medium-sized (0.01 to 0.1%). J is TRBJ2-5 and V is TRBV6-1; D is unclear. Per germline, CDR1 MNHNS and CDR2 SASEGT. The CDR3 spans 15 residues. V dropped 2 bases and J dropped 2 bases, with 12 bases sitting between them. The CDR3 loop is CASSELGRSQETQYF. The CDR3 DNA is TGTGCCAGCAGTGAATTGGGCAGAAGTCAAGAGACCCAGTACTTC.

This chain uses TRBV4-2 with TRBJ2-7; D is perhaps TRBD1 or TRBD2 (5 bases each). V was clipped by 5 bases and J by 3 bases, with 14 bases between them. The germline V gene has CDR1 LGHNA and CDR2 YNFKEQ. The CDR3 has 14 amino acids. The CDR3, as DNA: TGTGCCAGCAGCTTAAGGGCAGGGAGCTACGAGCAGTACTTC. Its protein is CASSLRAGSYEQYF.

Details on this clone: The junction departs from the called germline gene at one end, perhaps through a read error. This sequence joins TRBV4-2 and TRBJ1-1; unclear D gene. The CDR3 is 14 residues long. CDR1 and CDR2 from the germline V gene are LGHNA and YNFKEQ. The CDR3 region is CACSQEGLNTEAFF. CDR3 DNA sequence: TGTGCCTGCAGCCAAGAGGGCCTGAACACTGAAGCTTTCTTT.

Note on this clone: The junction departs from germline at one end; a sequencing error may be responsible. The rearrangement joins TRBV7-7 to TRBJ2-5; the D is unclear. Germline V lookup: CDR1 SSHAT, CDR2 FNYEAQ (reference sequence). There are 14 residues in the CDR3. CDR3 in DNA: TGTGCTAGCAGCTTAGCTGCGGAAACGGAGACCCAGTACTTC. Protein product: CASSLAAETETQYF.

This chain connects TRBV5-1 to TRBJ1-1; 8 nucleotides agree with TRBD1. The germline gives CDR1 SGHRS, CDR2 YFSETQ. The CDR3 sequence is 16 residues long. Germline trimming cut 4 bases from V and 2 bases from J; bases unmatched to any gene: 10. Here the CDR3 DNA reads TGCGCCAGCAGCCTTCGGTTACAGGGGGGCAACACTGAAGCTTTCTTT. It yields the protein CASSLRLQGGNTEAFF.

CDR3 sequence: CASSQTSSSYEQYF. CDR3 in DNA: TGTGCCAGCAGCCAGACTAGCAGCTCCTACGAGCAGTACTTC. The chain uses TRBV5-4 and TRBJ2-7; 7 nucleotides agree with TRBD2. The CDR3 spans 14 residues. J was trimmed by 0 bases and V by 4 bases; bases with no gene match: 4. Germline CDR1 is SGHNT and CDR2 is YYREEE (reference sequence).

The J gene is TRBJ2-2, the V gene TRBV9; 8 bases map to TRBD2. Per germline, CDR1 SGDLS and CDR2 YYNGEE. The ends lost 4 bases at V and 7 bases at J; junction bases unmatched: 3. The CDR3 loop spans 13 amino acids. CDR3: CASSPGGVGELFF. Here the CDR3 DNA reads TGTGCCAGCAGCCCGGGGGGGGTCGGGGAGCTGTTTTTT.

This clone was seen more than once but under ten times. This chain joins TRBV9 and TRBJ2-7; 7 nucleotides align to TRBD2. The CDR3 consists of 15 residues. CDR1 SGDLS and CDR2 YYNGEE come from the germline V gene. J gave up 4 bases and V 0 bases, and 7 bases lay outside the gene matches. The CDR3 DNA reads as TGTGCCAGCAGCGTAGGGCTAGCGGAGGGATACGAGCAGTACTTC. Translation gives CASSVGLAEGYEQYF. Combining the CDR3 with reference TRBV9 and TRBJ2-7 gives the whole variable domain DSGVTQTPKHLITATGQRVTLRCSPRSGDLSVYWYQQSLDQGLQFLIQYYNGEERAKGNILERFSAQQFPDLHSELNLSSLELGDSALYFCASSVGLAEGYEQYFGPGTRLTVT.

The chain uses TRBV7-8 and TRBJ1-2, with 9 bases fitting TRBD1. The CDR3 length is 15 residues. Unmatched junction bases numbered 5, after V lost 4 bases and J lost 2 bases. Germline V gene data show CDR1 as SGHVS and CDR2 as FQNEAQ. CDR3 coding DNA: TGTGCCAGCAGCTGGACAGGGGAGGGCAACTATGGCTACACCTTC. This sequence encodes CASSWTGEGNYGYTF.

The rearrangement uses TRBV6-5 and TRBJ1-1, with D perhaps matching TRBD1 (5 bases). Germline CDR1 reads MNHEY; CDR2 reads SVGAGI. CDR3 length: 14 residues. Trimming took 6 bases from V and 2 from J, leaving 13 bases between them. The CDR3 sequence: CASSWGLSNTEAFF. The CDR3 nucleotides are TGTGCCAGCAGCTGGGGACTGAGTAACACTGAAGCTTTCTTT.

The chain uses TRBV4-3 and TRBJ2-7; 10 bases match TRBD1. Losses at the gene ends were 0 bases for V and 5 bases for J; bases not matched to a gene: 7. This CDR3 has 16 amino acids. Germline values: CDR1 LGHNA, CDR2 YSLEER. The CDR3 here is CASSQDRDRGPNEQYF. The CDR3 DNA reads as TGCGCCAGCAGCCAAGATAGGGACAGGGGCCCGAACGAGCAGTACTTC.

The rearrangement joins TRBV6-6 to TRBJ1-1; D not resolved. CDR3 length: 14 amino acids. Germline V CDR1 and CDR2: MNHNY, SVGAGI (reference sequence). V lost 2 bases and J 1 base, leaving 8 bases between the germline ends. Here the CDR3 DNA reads TGTGCCAGCAGTTACCGCGAGCGGAACACTGAAGCTTTCTTT. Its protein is CASSYRERNTEAFF.

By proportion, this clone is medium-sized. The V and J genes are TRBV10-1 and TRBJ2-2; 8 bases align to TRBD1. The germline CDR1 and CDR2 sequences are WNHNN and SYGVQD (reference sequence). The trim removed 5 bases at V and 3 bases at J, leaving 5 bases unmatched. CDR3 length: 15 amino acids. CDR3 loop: CASSLDRGDTGELFF. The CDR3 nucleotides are TGCGCCAGCAGTCTTGACAGGGGTGACACCGGGGAGCTGTTTTTT.

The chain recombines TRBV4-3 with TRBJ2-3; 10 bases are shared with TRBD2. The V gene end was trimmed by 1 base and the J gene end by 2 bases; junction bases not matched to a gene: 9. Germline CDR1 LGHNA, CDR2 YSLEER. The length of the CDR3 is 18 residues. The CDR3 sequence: CASSQGDGLADNTDTQYF. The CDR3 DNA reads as TGCGCCAGCAGCCAAGGGGACGGACTAGCGGACAACACAGATACGCAGTATTTT.

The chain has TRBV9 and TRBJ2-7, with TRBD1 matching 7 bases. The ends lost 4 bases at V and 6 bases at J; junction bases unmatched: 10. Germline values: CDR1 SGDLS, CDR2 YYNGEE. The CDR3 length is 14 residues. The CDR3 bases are TGTGCCAGCAGCCCACAGGGGATGTCTCCCGAGCAGTACTTC. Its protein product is CASSPQGMSPEQYF. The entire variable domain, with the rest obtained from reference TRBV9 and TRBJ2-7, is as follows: DSGVTQTPKHLITATGQRVTLRCSPRSGDLSVYWYQQSLDQGLQFLIQYYNGEERAKGNILERFSAQQFPDLHSELNLSSLELGDSALYFCASSPQGMSPEQYFGPGTRLTVT.

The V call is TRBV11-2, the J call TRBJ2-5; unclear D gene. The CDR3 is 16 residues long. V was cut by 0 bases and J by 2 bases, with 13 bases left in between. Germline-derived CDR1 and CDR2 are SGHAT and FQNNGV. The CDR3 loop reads CASSLDNRPPQETQYF. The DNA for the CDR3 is TGTGCCAGCAGCTTAGATAATCGACCCCCTCAAGAGACCCAGTACTTC. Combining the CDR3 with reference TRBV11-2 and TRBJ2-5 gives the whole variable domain EAGVAQSPRYKIIEKRQSVAFWCNPISGHATLYWYQQILGQGPKLLIQFQNNGVVDDSQLPKDRFSAERLKGVDSTLKIQPAKLEDSAVYLCASSLDNRPPQETQYFGPGTRLLVL.

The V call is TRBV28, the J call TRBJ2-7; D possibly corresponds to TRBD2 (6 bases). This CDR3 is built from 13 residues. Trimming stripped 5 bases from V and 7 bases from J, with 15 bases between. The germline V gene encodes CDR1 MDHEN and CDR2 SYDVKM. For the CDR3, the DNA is TGTGCCAGCAGTGGAGGGGTTACGGAGGAGCAGTACTTC. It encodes CASSGGVTEEQYF.